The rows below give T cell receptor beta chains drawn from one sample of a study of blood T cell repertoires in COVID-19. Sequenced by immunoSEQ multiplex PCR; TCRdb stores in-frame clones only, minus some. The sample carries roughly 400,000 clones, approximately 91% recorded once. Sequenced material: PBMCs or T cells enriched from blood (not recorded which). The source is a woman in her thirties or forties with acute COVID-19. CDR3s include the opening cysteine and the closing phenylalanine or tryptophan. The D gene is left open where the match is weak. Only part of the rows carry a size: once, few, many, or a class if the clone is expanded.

CASRGQGNTGELFF,TGTGCCAGCAGGGGGCAGGGGAACACCGGGGAGCTGTTTTTT,-,TRBV2,TRBJ2-2,many
CASSLWDRGFTEAFF,TGTGCCAGCAGCTTGTGGGACAGGGGGTTCACTGAAGCTTTCTTT,-,TRBV12-1,TRBJ1-1,once
CAWSARGNSPLHF,TGTGCCTGGAGTGCCCGGGGGAATTCACCCCTCCACTTT,-,TRBV30,TRBJ1-6,-
CASSGTGGDGYTF,TGTGCCAGCAGCGGGACAGGCGGGGATGGCTACACCTTC,TRBD1,TRBV4-2,TRBJ1-2,-
CASSPYGTSGGASYNEQFF,TGCGCCAGCAGCCCCTATGGGACTAGCGGGGGGGCTTCCTACAATGAGCAGTTCTTC,TRBD2,TRBV5-1,TRBJ2-1,-
CARGRDRDYNEQFF,TGTGCCCGGGGCCGGGACAGAGACTACAATGAGCAGTTCTTC,TRBD1,TRBV30,TRBJ2-1,-
CASSEALQGAFGYTF,TGTGCCAGCAGTGAAGCGCTGCAGGGGGCTTTTGGCTACACCTTC,TRBD1,TRBV6-1,TRBJ1-2,-
CASSPGTGNTEAFF,TGTGCCAGCTCACCTGGGACAGGCAACACTGAAGCTTTCTTT,TRBD1,TRBV18,TRBJ1-1,-
CASSGRTVPRNQPQHF,TGTGCCAGCAGCGGCCGGACAGTCCCACGCAATCAGCCCCAGCATTTT,-,TRBV7-8,TRBJ1-5,-
CSVNSGAYGYTF,TGCAGCGTTAACTCAGGGGCCTATGGCTACACCTTC,-,TRBV29-1,TRBJ1-2,once
CSASAPGQGIIDGETQYF,TGCAGTGCTAGTGCACCGGGACAGGGCATAATTGACGGGGAGACCCAGTACTTC,TRBD1,TRBV20-1,TRBJ2-5,-
CASSQVGRGTEAFF,TGTGCCAGCAGCCAAGTCGGAAGGGGGACTGAAGCTTTCTTT,-,TRBV3-1/TRBV3-2,TRBJ1-1,-
CASSRGAGGHETQYF,TGTGCCAGCAGTCGAGGGGCGGGGGGCCACGAGACCCAGTACTTC,TRBD2,TRBV6-5,TRBJ2-5,-
CASSSGGSSYNSPLHF,TGCGCCAGCAGTTCGGGGGGTAGCTCCTATAATTCACCCCTCCACTTT,-,TRBV5-1,TRBJ1-6,-
CASSVAAGGFNEQFF,TGTGCCAGCAGCGTAGCAGCGGGGGGATTCAATGAGCAGTTCTTC,TRBD2,TRBV9,TRBJ2-1,-
CASRDRQGGNYGYTF,TGCGCCAGCAGGGACCGACAGGGGGGGAACTATGGCTACACCTTC,TRBD1,TRBV5-1,TRBJ1-2,-
CASSQTGRSAFYGYTF,TGTGCCAGCAGCCAAACAGGGCGCTCGGCCTTCTATGGCTACACCTTC,-,TRBV14,TRBJ1-2,-
CASSPRQGANGELFF,TGTGCCAGCAGCCCCCGGCAGGGGGCTAACGGGGAGCTGTTTTTT,TRBD1,TRBV7-9,TRBJ2-2,-
CASSLAGGYTEAFF,TGTGCCAGCAGCTTGGCGGGGGGTTACACTGAAGCTTTCTTT,-,TRBV5-8,TRBJ1-1,-
CASSQDGSRVNNEQFF,TGTGCCAGCAGCCAAGATGGGTCCAGGGTAAACAATGAGCAGTTCTTC,-,TRBV3-1/TRBV3-2,TRBJ2-1,-
CASSPEGGNYGYTF,TGTGCCAGCAGCCCTGAGGGGGGGAACTATGGCTACACCTTC,-,TRBV5-6,TRBJ1-2,-
CASSSWGDEQYF,TGTGCCAGCAGCTCCTGGGGGGACGAGCAGTACTTC,-,TRBV5-5,TRBJ2-7,-
CASRRRDRLSHEQFF,TGTGCCAGTCGGCGCCGGGACAGGCTGAGCCATGAGCAGTTCTTC,TRBD1,TRBV19,TRBJ2-1,-
CSVEFQETQYF,TGCAGTGTCGAGTTTCAAGAGACCCAGTACTTC,-,TRBV20-1,TRBJ2-5,-
CASRDSGSSYNEQFF,TGTGCCAGTAGGGACAGTGGGAGCTCCTACAATGAGCAGTTCTTC,-,TRBV19,TRBJ2-1,once
CASSLASGGKYNEQFF,TGTGCCAGCAGCTTAGCGAGCGGGGGGAAGTACAATGAGCAGTTCTTC,TRBD2,TRBV7-8,TRBJ2-1,-
CASSLRQGKLFF,TGTGCCAGCAGTTTAAGACAGGGCAAGCTGTTTTTT,TRBD1,TRBV2,TRBJ2-2,-